This T cell receptor beta chain was documented in a study of T cell responses to AZD1222 COVID-19 vaccine. The data were produced by immunoSEQ multiplex PCR, yet TCRdb's version contains in-frame clones alone and is incomplete. The sample carries 75,000 to 90,000 clones, 90% recorded once. The germline gives CDR1 SGHNT, CDR2 YYREEE (reference sequence). The CDR3 has 14 residues. The ends were cut back, 0 bases at V and 4 bases at J, with 8 bases in the middle. This clone was counted a single time. The sample in question was peripheral blood, obtained on day 0 of AZD1222 vaccination. This sequence originates from an adult in good health. J is TRBJ1-3 and V is TRBV5-4; D gene uncertain. The CDR3 spells CASSLGGAGNTIYF. CDR3 nucleotide sequence: TGTGCCAGCAGCTTGGGGGGAGCGGGAAACACCATATATTTT.